The 5 T cell receptor beta chains below were found in one sample sequenced in a study of blood T cells in healthy people across ages. Primers used in a second PCR of roughly 6 to 12 cycles were a sample-barcoded 5' primer and a J-beta primer mix. A single record per CDR3 protein comes from TCRdb applying MiXCR to the 5' RACE reads. The top ten clones hold around 14% of a sample with some 640,000 distinct CDR3 sequences, around 31% of them seen once. Sequenced sample: blood. The receptor set was obtained from a woman older than 75 in good health.

Turning to this clonotype: A read error may be the cause here, since a much bigger clone is one base away. V usage is TRBV30 and J usage is TRBJ2-6; possible D gene TRBD1, 6 bases. The CDR3 extends over 15 amino acids. Germline-derived CDR1 and CDR2 are GTSNPN and SVGIG (reference sequence). Trimming pared 5 bases from V and 8 bases from J, leaving 19 bases between. The DNA of the CDR3 is TGTGCCTGGGGCGAAACAGGGTCAGGGACCAACGTCCTGACTTTC. It encodes CAWGETGSGTNVLTF.

This clonotype was detected many times. CDR3 region: CASSASRREPNEKLFF. The CDR3 nucleotides are TGCGCCAGCAGCGCATCTCGGCGGGAGCCTAATGAAAAACTGTTTTTT. This chain connects TRBV5-1 to TRBJ1-4; D ambiguous. CDR1 is SGHRS, CDR2 YFSETQ, per germline. This CDR3 spans 16 amino acids. Deletions cut 4 bases from V and 3 bases from J, with 16 bases between.

There are many counts of this clonotype. V is TRBV7-2 and J is TRBJ2-3, with 7 bases lining up with TRBD1. Germline V lookup: CDR1 SGHTA, CDR2 FQGNSA. The length of the CDR3 is 11 residues. The V gene end was trimmed by 4 bases and the J gene end by 9 bases; junction bases not matched to a gene: 1. CDR3 in amino acids: CASSSTGTQYF. CDR3 DNA sequence: TGTGCCAGCAGCTCGACAGGGACGCAGTATTTT.

This clonotype has ten or more counts. This chain connects TRBV11-1 to TRBJ2-5; TRBD2 matches 11 bases. The germline CDR1 and CDR2 sequences are SGHAT and FQDESV (reference sequence). The CDR3 extends over 19 amino acids. J gave up 2 bases and V 5 bases, and 16 bases lay outside the gene matches. The CDR3 region has the DNA TGTGCCAGCAGCCCTCTAGCGGGGGGACCTCCTCGAATTCAAGAGACCCAGTACTTC. Its translation: CASSPLAGGPPRIQETQYF. Using reference TRBV11-1 and TRBJ2-5 for the parts outside the CDR3, the full variable domain is EAEVAQSPRYKITEKSQAVAFWCDPISGHATLYWYRQILGQGPELLVQFQDESVVDDSQLPKDRFSAERLKGVDSTLKIQPAELGDSAMYLCASSPLAGGPPRIQETQYFGPGTRLLVL.

This clonotype was observed a handful of times. Just one base apart from a much larger clone, this may be a read error. The genes are TRBV7-2 and TRBJ2-7; TRBD1 aligns across 7 bases. This CDR3 spans 16 amino acids. From germline, CDR1 is SGHTA and CDR2 FQGNSA. The V segment lost 4 bases and the J segment 7 bases; nucleotides outside the gene matches: 16. This chain's CDR3 is CASSSRGQGQYNEQYF. CDR3 DNA sequence: TGTGCCAGCAGCTCCCGCGGGCAGGGACAGTACAATGAGCAGTACTTC.